These 11 T cell receptor beta chains came from one sample sequenced in a study of OX40 agonist ivuxolimab in advanced cancers. Method: immunoSEQ multiplex PCR; TCRdb's copy keeps in-frame clones and lacks some. The sample yields fewer than 80,000 clones, 80% to 90% seen once. Here the sequenced sample was CD4+ or CD8+ T cells sorted from blood, taken in a trial of the OX40 agonist ivuxolimab. These receptors were taken from an adult with an advanced solid tumor such as melanoma, head and neck, liver or kidney cancer.

V gene TRBV7-3 combines with J gene TRBJ2-5; 7 bases are a match to TRBD2. This CDR3 comprises 13 residues. The J segment lost 4 bases and the V segment lost 1 base, leaving 0 bases of the junction unmatched. Germline V gives CDR1 SGHTA, CDR2 FQGTGA. The CDR3 loop is CASSLRGGETQYF. In DNA form, the CDR3 reads TGTGCCAGCAGCTTAAGGGGGGGAGAGACCCAGTACTTC.

CDR3 loop: CASSLPGFEAFF. CDR3 in DNA: TGTGCCAGCAGTTTACCAGGGTTTGAAGCTTTCTTT. The chain uses TRBV28 and TRBJ1-1; perhaps TRBD1 as D (5 bases). The CDR3 sequence is 12 residues long. V lost 2 bases, J lost 7 bases, and 8 bases lay in between. From germline, CDR1 is MDHEN and CDR2 SYDVKM.

There are many counts of this clone. V usage is TRBV5-1 and J usage is TRBJ1-1; unclear D gene. The CDR3 length is 14 residues. The V and J ends lost 3 bases and 0 bases respectively, with 9 bases between them. Germline V gene data show CDR1 as SGHRS and CDR2 as YFSETQ. The CDR3 DNA reads TGCGCCAGCAGCTCGGACCCTTTGAACACTGAAGCTTTCTTT. Its protein is CASSSDPLNTEAFF. Full variable domain (missing parts from reference TRBV5-1 and TRBJ1-1): KAGVTQTPRYLIKTRGQQVTLSCSPISGHRSVSWYQQTPGQGLQFLFEYFSETQRNKGNFPGRFSGRQFSNSRSEMNVSTLELGDSALYLCASSSDPLNTEAFFGQGTRLTVV.

The chain recombines TRBV13 with TRBJ1-4; 7 bases are shared with TRBD1. CDR1 is PRHDT, CDR2 FYEKMQ, per germline (reference sequence). This CDR3 comprises 15 residues. V shed 5 bases, J shed 5 bases, and the junction held 8 bases outside the gene matches. This CDR3 reads CASSPWDSQNEKLFF. CDR3 DNA sequence: TGTGCCAGCAGCCCCTGGGACAGTCAAAATGAAAAACTGTTTTTT.

The chain links TRBV11-3 to TRBJ2-5, with D perhaps TRBD1 or TRBD2 (5 bases each). Per germline, CDR1 SGHNT and CDR2 YENEEA. The CDR3 is 14 residues long. Trimming left V 5 bases short and J 2 bases short, with 12 bases between. CDR3 coding DNA: TGTGCCAGCAGCGCCAGGGACCAACAAGAGACCCAGTACTTC. It is translated as CASSARDQQETQYF.

The chain uses TRBV6-5 and TRBJ2-7; D might be TRBD1 (6 bases). The CDR3 length is 16 residues. Trimming removed 2 bases at V and 0 bases at J, with 14 bases between. Germline CDR1 and CDR2: MNHEY and SVGAGI. CDR3: CASSYGAQGNSYEQYF. The CDR3 DNA reads as TGTGCCAGCAGTTACGGTGCTCAGGGGAACTCCTACGAGCAGTACTTC.

This chain uses TRBV5-5 with TRBJ2-3; possible D gene TRBD1, 5 bases. The germline V gene encodes CDR1 SGHKS and CDR2 YYEKEE (reference sequence). Trimming left V 7 bases short and J 2 bases short, with 17 bases between. CDR3 length: 15 residues. CDR3 residues: CASGGALISTDTQYF. In nucleotides, the CDR3 is TGTGCCAGCGGTGGGGCCCTGATCTCCACAGATACGCAGTATTTT.

The chain links TRBV6-6 to TRBJ2-5; possibly TRBD2 for D (5 bases). Trimming took off 2 bases at V and 9 bases at J, with 16 bases between the two ends. The CDR3 sequence is 14 residues long. Germline CDR1 MNHNY, CDR2 SVGAGI (reference sequence). DNA of the CDR3: TGTGCCAGCAGTTACGACTATCCACGCAGTGCCCAGTACTTC. This codes for CASSYDYPRSAQYF.

V is TRBV9 and J is TRBJ1-3; the D is unclear. The CDR3 consists of 15 residues. The V end lost 7 bases, the J end lost 1 base, and 15 bases lay between the germline ends. CDR1 SGDLS and CDR2 YYNGEE come from the germline V gene. Here the CDR3 reads CASGGGLMSGNTIYF. The CDR3 coding sequence is TGTGCCAGCGGCGGCGGTTTAATGTCTGGAAACACCATATATTTT. Full variable domain (remainder filled in from reference TRBV9 and TRBJ1-3): DSGVTQTPKHLITATGQRVTLRCSPRSGDLSVYWYQQSLDQGLQFLIQYYNGEERAKGNILERFSAQQFPDLHSELNLSSLELGDSALYFCASGGGLMSGNTIYFGEGSWLTVV.

The V gene is TRBV7-2, the J gene TRBJ2-7; TRBD2 aligns across 12 bases. The V gene end was trimmed by 2 bases and the J gene end by 12 bases; junction bases not matched to a gene: 14. CDR3 size: 16 residues. The germline gives CDR1 SGHTA, CDR2 FQGNSA. The CDR3 region is CASSLRLAGVGTGGYF. Written as DNA, the CDR3 is TGTGCCAGCAGCTTACGACTAGCGGGGGTCGGTACGGGTGGGTACTTC.

This clone was recorded once. This chain uses TRBV7-9 with TRBJ2-7, with a tentative D call TRBD2 (7 bases). This CDR3 has 16 residues. CDR1 SEHNR and CDR2 FQNEAQ come from the germline V gene (reference sequence). The V and J ends lost 2 bases and 5 bases respectively, with 19 bases between them. The CDR3 spells CASSLTVRGAEDEQYF. The CDR3 nucleotides read TGTGCCAGCAGCTTAACTGTCCGGGGGGCCGAAGACGAGCAGTACTTC.